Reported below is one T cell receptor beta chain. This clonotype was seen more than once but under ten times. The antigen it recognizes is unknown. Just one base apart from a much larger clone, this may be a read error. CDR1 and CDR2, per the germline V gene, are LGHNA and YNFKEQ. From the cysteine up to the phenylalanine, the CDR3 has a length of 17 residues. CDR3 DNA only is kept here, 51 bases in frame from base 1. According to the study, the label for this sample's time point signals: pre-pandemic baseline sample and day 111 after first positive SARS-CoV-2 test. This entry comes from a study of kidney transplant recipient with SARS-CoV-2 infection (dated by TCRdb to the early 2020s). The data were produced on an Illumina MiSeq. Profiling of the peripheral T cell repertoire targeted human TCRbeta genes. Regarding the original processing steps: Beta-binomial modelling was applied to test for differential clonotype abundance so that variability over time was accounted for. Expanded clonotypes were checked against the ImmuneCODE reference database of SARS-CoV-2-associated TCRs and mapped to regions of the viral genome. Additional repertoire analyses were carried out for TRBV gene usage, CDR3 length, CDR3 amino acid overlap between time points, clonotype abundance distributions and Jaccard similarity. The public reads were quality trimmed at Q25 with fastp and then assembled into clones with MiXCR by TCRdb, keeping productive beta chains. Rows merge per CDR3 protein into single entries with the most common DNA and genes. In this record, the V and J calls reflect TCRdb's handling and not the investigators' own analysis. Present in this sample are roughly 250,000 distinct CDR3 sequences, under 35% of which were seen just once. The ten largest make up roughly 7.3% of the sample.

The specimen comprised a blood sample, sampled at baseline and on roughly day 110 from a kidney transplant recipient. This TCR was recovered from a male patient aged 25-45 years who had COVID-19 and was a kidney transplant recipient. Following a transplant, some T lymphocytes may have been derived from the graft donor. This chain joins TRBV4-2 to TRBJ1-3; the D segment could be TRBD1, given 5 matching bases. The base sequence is TGTGCCAGCAGCCAAGATGTCCAGGGAAAGGCTGGAAACACCGTATATTTT. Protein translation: CASSQDVQGKAGNTVYF.